This passage covers 18 T cell receptor beta chains from one sample sequenced in a study of cytomegalovirus exposure and HLA in healthy donors. Primers: 60 Vbeta forward and 13 Jbeta reverse. The repertoire was sequenced with immunoSEQ multiplex PCR; TCRdb's copy has only in-frame clones and lacks some. The data hold approximately 100,000 clones, with roughly 76% observed a single time. What was sequenced was PBMCs. These receptors came from a woman aged 40 to 50 in good health and CMV-seropositive.

The chain has TRBV25-1 and TRBJ2-5; 9 nucleotides match TRBD2. The J segment lost 5 bases and the V segment lost 1 base, leaving 2 bases of the junction unmatched. This CDR3 comprises 14 residues. Germline V gene lookup returns CDR1 MGHDK and CDR2 SYGVNS. The CDR3 spells CASSEWAGGETQYF. DNA of the CDR3: TGTGCCAGCAGTGAATGGGCGGGGGGGGAGACCCAGTACTTC.

Only a few counts were recorded for this clone. The chain links TRBV5-6 to TRBJ1-5, with no clear D. Germline lookup yields CDR1 SGHDT and CDR2 YYEEEE. The ends were cut back, 0 bases at V and 0 bases at J, with 7 bases in the middle. The CDR3 has 15 amino acids. CDR3 protein: CASSLGSLSNQPQHF. The CDR3 region has the DNA TGTGCCAGCAGCTTGGGAAGCCTTAGCAATCAGCCCCAGCATTTT.

The CDR3 reads CASSLYREQGYTF. The CDR3 DNA is TGCGCCAGCAGCTTGTACAGGGAGCAGGGCTACACCTTC. The V gene is TRBV5-1, the J gene TRBJ1-2; tentative D call: TRBD1 (6 bases). Germline-derived CDR1 and CDR2 are SGHRS and YFSETQ. This CDR3 is 13 amino acids long. Trimming took 1 base from V and 8 from J, leaving 12 bases between them. The full variable domain, rest sourced from reference TRBV5-1 and TRBJ1-2, is KAGVTQTPRYLIKTRGQQVTLSCSPISGHRSVSWYQQTPGQGLQFLFEYFSETQRNKGNFPGRFSGRQFSNSRSEMNVSTLELGDSALYLCASSLYREQGYTFGSGTRLTVV.

This clone was counted between two and nine times. The chain uses TRBV6-1 and TRBJ1-4; 7 bases are shared with TRBD1. Germline V gene data show CDR1 as MNHNS and CDR2 as SASEGT. J gave up 8 bases and V 2 bases, and 8 bases lay outside the gene matches. The CDR3 runs 15 residues. The CDR3 loop reads CASSEREQGREKLFF. In DNA form, the CDR3 reads TGTGCCAGCAGTGAAAGGGAACAGGGGAGGGAAAAACTGTTTTTT.

This rearrangement joins TRBV30 to TRBJ1-6; the D gene is possibly TRBD1 (5 bases). This CDR3 region has 15 residues. Germline V gives CDR1 GTSNPN, CDR2 SVGIG (reference sequence). V dropped 0 bases and J dropped 7 bases, with 13 bases sitting between them. The CDR3 reads CAWSVLGGLNSPLHF. CDR3 sequence (DNA): TGTGCCTGGAGTGTACTGGGGGGTTTAAATTCACCCCTCCACTTT.

The chain recombines TRBV30 with TRBJ2-5, with 7 bases identical to TRBD2. The J call may be incorrect, as the DNA end agrees better with TRBJ2-7. Germline V gene lookup returns CDR1 GTSNPN and CDR2 SVGIG (reference sequence). This CDR3 contains 15 residues. CDR3 amino acids: CAWSRPGLRVYEQYF. CDR3 bases: TGTGCCTGGAGTCGGCCGGGACTAAGGGTCTACGAGCAGTACTTC.

The V gene is TRBV10-3, the J gene TRBJ1-5; D gene uncertain. Germline lookup yields CDR1 ENHRY and CDR2 SYGVKD. The CDR3 covers 14 residues. V dropped 6 bases and J dropped 3 bases, with 12 bases sitting between them. The DNA for the CDR3 is TGTGCCATCAGGGCGGGCGGGCCCAATCAGCCCCAGCATTTT. It codes for CAIRAGGPNQPQHF.

The chain recombines TRBV19 with TRBJ1-1; D is unclear. The CDR3 runs to 13 residues. Trimming removed 6 bases from V and 1 base from J, with 9 bases in between. The V gene's germline CDR1 is LNHDA and CDR2 SQIVND (reference sequence). The DNA for the CDR3 is TGTGCCAGTAGGGAGCTAGCGAACACTGAAGCTTTCTTT. Protein product: CASRELANTEAFF.

V and J are TRBV30 and TRBJ1-2; TRBD1 might be the D (6 bases). CDR3 length: 13 amino acids. V lost 4 bases, J lost 8 bases, and 17 bases lay in between. Germline CDR1 reads GTSNPN; CDR2 reads SVGIG (reference sequence). The CDR3 DNA follows: TGTGCCTGGACGTTAAACAGGGTGGGCGGCTACACCTTC. Amino acid sequence: CAWTLNRVGGYTF.

The chain has TRBV9 and TRBJ1-2; the D gene is possibly TRBD1 (6 bases). Germline CDR1 is SGDLS and CDR2 is YYNGEE. V was clipped by 0 bases and J by 8 bases, with 14 bases between them. The CDR3 consists of 14 residues. This CDR3 is CASSVDLGGWGYTF. The CDR3 region has the DNA TGTGCCAGCAGCGTAGATCTAGGGGGATGGGGCTACACCTTC.

The chain employs TRBV12-5 and TRBJ1-5, with D uncertain. The CDR3 spans 12 residues. From germline, CDR1 is LGHNT and CDR2 FRNRAP. Deletions cut 7 bases from V and 3 bases from J, with 7 bases between. The CDR3 coding sequence is TGTGCTAGTGCCTACTTCAATCAGCCCCAGCATTTT. It encodes CASAYFNQPQHF.

The gene calls are TRBV5-1 and TRBJ2-3, with 9 nucleotides matching TRBD2. The germline CDR1 and CDR2 sequences are SGHRS and YFSETQ. This CDR3 spans 18 amino acids. Unmatched junction bases numbered 12, after V lost 3 bases and J lost 1 base. Here the CDR3 DNA reads TGCGCCAGCAGCTACTTGAGTGGGCTAGCGGGGCGCACAGATACGCAGTATTTT. Its protein is CASSYLSGLAGRTDTQYF. The variable domain in full, completed from reference TRBV5-1 and TRBJ2-3, reads KAGVTQTPRYLIKTRGQQVTLSCSPISGHRSVSWYQQTPGQGLQFLFEYFSETQRNKGNFPGRFSGRQFSNSRSEMNVSTLELGDSALYLCASSYLSGLAGRTDTQYFGPGTRLTVL.

The V and J genes are TRBV10-3 and TRBJ1-1; D is unclear. The V gene's germline CDR1 is ENHRY and CDR2 SYGVKD. Trimming left V 8 bases short and J 7 bases short, with 11 bases between. This CDR3 has 11 residues. For the CDR3, the DNA is TGTGCCATCCTTGACGGCGGTGAAGCTTTCTTT. It encodes CAILDGGEAFF.

This rearrangement joins TRBV7-9 to TRBJ1-3, with D maybe TRBD1 (5 bases). CDR1 and CDR2 (germline): SEHNR, FQNEAQ (reference sequence). This CDR3 comprises 18 residues. The ends were cut back, 0 bases at V and 2 bases at J, with 17 bases in the middle. The CDR3 reads CASSLATIRTTPGNTIYF. CDR3 nucleotides: TGTGCCAGCAGCTTAGCTACAATAAGGACAACGCCTGGAAACACCATATATTTT.

This clone was seen just once. This sequence joins TRBV7-9 and TRBJ2-5; D not certain. Per germline, CDR1 SEHNR and CDR2 FQNEAQ (reference sequence). With 2 bases removed from V and 4 bases from J, the gap between germline ends came to 5 bases. The CDR3 sequence is 12 residues long. CDR3 sequence: CASSLYGETQYF. CDR3 nucleotides: TGTGCCAGCAGCTTATACGGAGAGACCCAGTACTTC.

This sequence joins TRBV19 and TRBJ2-2, with 7 nucleotides matching TRBD1. This CDR3 region has 16 residues. Germline trimming cut 5 bases from V and 5 bases from J; bases unmatched to any gene: 11. The germline V gene has CDR1 LNHDA and CDR2 SQIVND (reference sequence). The chain's CDR3 is CASSSPTGILTGELFF. CDR3 in DNA: TGTGCCAGTAGTTCCCCGACAGGGATTTTGACCGGGGAGCTGTTTTTT.

This clone occurred once. The CDR3, as DNA: TGTGCCAGTAGTATGCCAGGGGGATCCAACGTCCTGACTTTC. This sequence encodes CASSMPGGSNVLTF. V gene TRBV19 combines with J gene TRBJ2-6; 7 nucleotides match TRBD1. CDR3 length: 14 amino acids. Trimming took 3 bases from V and 8 from J; bases not matched to a gene: 4. From germline, CDR1 is LNHDA and CDR2 SQIVND (reference sequence).

V gene TRBV4-2 combines with J gene TRBJ1-6, with 9 bases lining up with TRBD1. The germline V gene has CDR1 LGHNA and CDR2 YNFKEQ. There are 16 residues in the CDR3. J gave up 11 bases and V 4 bases, and 12 bases lay outside the gene matches. The CDR3 region is CASSRDRETQVAPLHF. The CDR3 nucleotides read TGTGCCAGCAGCCGGGACAGGGAAACTCAAGTGGCACCCCTCCACTTT.